This entry is about one TCR beta chain. Its cognate antigen is unknown. The data originate from a study of blood T cells in healthy people across ages. With a J-beta primer mix and a sample-barcoded 5' primer, a second PCR ran roughly 6 to 11 cycles. Unique molecular identifiers of 12 random nucleotides labeled each cDNA. Each CDR3 protein gets one entry after TCRdb re-called the 5' RACE reads with MiXCR. The sample includes about 2 million distinct CDR3 sequences, about 50% of them seen just once. The study's findings and limits: Greater diversity and more naive CD4+ cells were seen in long-lived donors than in aged donors.

Germline values: CDR1 MNHEY, CDR2 SVGEGT. V was pared by 7 bases and J by 0 bases, with 10 bases between. This CDR3 is built from 15 residues. This rearrangement joins TRBV6-2 or TRBV6-3 to TRBJ2-6; tentatively, D is TRBD1 (5 bases). Input material: blood. This clonotype was obtained from a woman between 40 and 55 years old in good health. CDR3 sequence reads: CASNPGSSGANVLTF. CDR3 bases: TGTGCCAGCAATCCAGGGTCCTCTGGGGCCAACGTCCTGACTTTC.